A single sample gave rise to the 22 T cell receptor beta chains below, sequenced in a study of CD8+CD57+ T cells in acquired aplastic anemia. Patients who underwent sequencing had shown CD8+CD57+ cell expansion by flow cytometry. Genomic DNA templated the TCR beta VDJ and CDR3 profiling. TCRdb independently ran MiXCR on the reads; one entry per CDR3 protein. There are around 150,000 distinct CDR3 sequences in the sample; about two thirds occur only once, and 40% to 55% lies in the top ten. The sample comprised sorted CD4+, CD8+, or CD8+CD57+ T cells (not recorded which) from PBMCs. Every receptor here comes from a human donor with aplastic anemia.

V is TRBV24-1 and J is TRBJ2-1; the D gene is possibly TRBD2 (6 bases). The CDR3 consists of 12 residues. V was trimmed by 6 bases and J by 10 bases, leaving 12 bases between them. The germline gives CDR1 KGHDR, CDR2 SFDVKD. This CDR3 reads CATSPGAGEQFF. The CDR3 DNA follows: TGTGCCACCAGTCCTGGGGCGGGAGAGCAGTTCTTC.

This clonotype was detected a few times. This chain connects TRBV19 to TRBJ2-7; weak D call: TRBD1 (5 bases). Trimming cost V 3 bases and J 1 base, with 7 bases left between them. Germline CDR1 reads LNHDA; CDR2 reads SQIVND (reference sequence). CDR3 length: 13 amino acids. This chain's CDR3 is CASSMGQSYEQYF. The CDR3 DNA sequence: TGTGCCAGTAGTATGGGGCAGTCCTACGAGCAGTACTTC.

This clonotype has a handful of counts. The J gene is TRBJ1-3, the V gene TRBV7-9, with D perhaps matching TRBD1 (5 bases). This CDR3 is built from 16 residues. Germline loops: CDR1 SEHNR, CDR2 FQNEAQ (reference sequence). Trimming removed 5 bases from V and 0 bases from J, with 14 bases in between. The CDR3 region is CASSVPKGSSGNTIYF. As DNA, the CDR3 is TGTGCCAGCAGCGTCCCGAAGGGGAGCTCTGGAAACACCATATATTTT.

The chain joins TRBV29-1 to TRBJ1-1; TRBD1 might be the D (6 bases). CDR3 length: 11 residues. Germline CDR1 SQVTM, CDR2 ANQGSEA. V was trimmed by 6 bases and J by 8 bases, leaving 13 bases between them. The CDR3 is CSVKEDREAFF. Here the CDR3 DNA reads TGCAGCGTCAAAGAGGACAGAGAAGCTTTCTTT.

Many counts were recorded for this clonotype. The chain combines TRBV5-1 with TRBJ2-6; D could derive from TRBD1 or TRBD2 (5 bases each). V was trimmed by 0 bases and J by 0 bases, leaving 13 bases between them. The length of the CDR3 is 18 residues. Germline V gene sequence: CDR1 SGHRS, CDR2 YFSETQ. CDR3 amino acids: CASSLVLGTSSGANVLTF. The DNA of the CDR3 is TGCGCCAGCAGCTTGGTATTGGGGACCAGCTCTGGGGCCAACGTCCTGACTTTC.

The rearrangement uses TRBV7-8 and TRBJ2-7; 7 bases fit TRBD2. The CDR3 is 14 amino acids. Germline assignment: CDR1 SGHVS and CDR2 FQNEAQ. The J segment lost 2 bases and the V segment lost 0 bases, leaving 1 base of the junction unmatched. CDR3 amino acids: CASSLASGTYEQYF. The CDR3 DNA reads TGTGCCAGCAGCTTAGCGAGCGGGACCTACGAGCAGTACTTC.

This clonotype was picked up a small number of times. The J gene is TRBJ1-2, the V gene TRBV6-1, with unresolved D. The V gene's germline CDR1 is MNHNS and CDR2 SASEGT. The CDR3 covers 14 residues. V shed 1 base and J shed 7 bases, with 13 bases lying between them. Here the CDR3 reads CASSEDVRFVGYTF. The CDR3 DNA sequence: TGTGCCAGCAGTGAAGATGTCCGTTTCGTTGGCTACACCTTC.

This chain links TRBV7-8 with TRBJ1-3; possibly TRBD1 for D (5 bases). Germline V gene data show CDR1 as SGHVS and CDR2 as FQNEAQ. V lost 0 bases and J lost 4, with 7 bases in between. The CDR3 spans 14 residues. The CDR3 is CASSLAAGGNTIYF. The CDR3 nucleotides are TGTGCCAGCAGCTTAGCGGCAGGGGGAAACACCATATATTTT.

With respect to this clonotype: This likely comes from a read error, as the CDR3 has no conserved phenylalanine or tryptophan at its end. The V call is TRBV12-3 or TRBV12-4, the J call TRBJ2-2; 7 bases match TRBD1. Trimming removed 5 bases from V and 3 bases from J; junction bases left unmatched: 3. CDR3 length: 14 residues. The CDR3 here is CASSVGQYTGELFL. CDR3 bases: TGTGCCAGCAGTGTGGGACAGTACACCGGGGAGCTGTTTCTT.

This sequence joins TRBV5-1 and TRBJ2-7; 7 positions match TRBD1. Germline lookup yields CDR1 SGHRS and CDR2 YFSETQ. V trimming: 4 bases; J trimming: 3 bases; junction bases outside the gene matches: 13. The CDR3 runs to 16 residues. The CDR3 sequence is CASSPIPGTVHYEQYF. The CDR3 nucleotides are TGCGCCAGCAGCCCCATCCCCGGGACAGTCCACTACGAGCAGTACTTC.

The chain recombines TRBV20-1 with TRBJ2-7; 10 nucleotides align to TRBD1. Germline-derived CDR1 and CDR2 are DFQATT and SNEGSKA (reference sequence). The junction had 3 bases not matched to a gene; V was cut back by 3 bases and J by 7 bases. The CDR3 has 12 amino acids. CDR3 protein: CSASDRGREQYF. The CDR3 DNA sequence: TGCAGTGCTAGCGACAGGGGGCGGGAGCAGTACTTC.

There are a few counts of this clonotype. This chain uses TRBV24-1 with TRBJ2-6; D is possibly TRBD1 (6 bases). Trimming removed 5 bases at V and 0 bases at J, with 10 bases between. Looked up from germline, CDR1 is KGHDR and CDR2 is SFDVKD. This CDR3 spans 16 amino acids. CDR3 protein: CATSVPDSSGANVLTF. For the CDR3, the DNA is TGTGCCACCAGTGTACCGGACAGCTCTGGGGCCAACGTCCTGACTTTC.

The chain joins TRBV2 to TRBJ1-1; TRBD1 might be the D (5 bases). This CDR3 has 10 amino acids. The V end lost 6 bases, the J end lost 8 bases, and 7 bases lay between the germline ends. Germline V gene data show CDR1 as SNHLY and CDR2 as FYNNEI. In DNA, the CDR3 is TGTGCCAGCAGGGGGACGGAAGCTTTCTTT. Translating gives CASRGTEAFF. Filled out from reference TRBV2 and TRBJ1-1, the complete variable domain reads EPEVTQTPSHQVTQMGQEVILRCVPISNHLYFYWYRQILGQKVEFLVSFYNNEISEKSEIFDDQFSVERPDGSNFTLKIRSTKLEDSAMYFCASRGTEAFFGQGTRLTVV.

This chain connects TRBV5-4 to TRBJ1-2; no definite D call. Looked up from germline, CDR1 is SGHNT and CDR2 is YYREEE (reference sequence). The V and J ends lost 4 bases and 4 bases respectively, with 11 bases between them. The length of the CDR3 is 13 residues. This CDR3 is CASSGRTVYGYTF. In DNA, the CDR3 is TGTGCCAGCAGCGGCAGGACCGTCTATGGCTACACCTTC.

The V call is TRBV15, the J call TRBJ1-1; D remains ambiguous. V lost 0 bases and J 3 bases, leaving 8 bases between the germline ends. Per the germline V gene, CDR1 is LNHNV and CDR2 is YYDKDF (reference sequence). The CDR3 covers 14 residues. Written as DNA, the CDR3 is TGTGCCACCAGCAGAGATGACCGGTACACTGAAGCTTTCTTT. The encoded protein is CATSRDDRYTEAFF.

This clonotype was recorded a few times. The J gene is TRBJ2-2, the V gene TRBV7-9; 10 bases map to TRBD2. V gave up 6 bases and J gave up 6 bases; unmatched junction bases: 7. Per the germline V gene, CDR1 is SEHNR and CDR2 is FQNEAQ (reference sequence). The CDR3 is made up of 15 amino acids. In nucleotides, the CDR3 is TGTGCCAGCAGTTTGGGGCTAGCGGGAGCCGGGGAGCTGTTTTTT. Residues: CASSLGLAGAGELFF.

Only one count was recorded for this clonotype. This chain joins TRBV10-2 and TRBJ2-1, with 12 bases aligning to TRBD2. This CDR3 comprises 14 residues. Trimming took 4 bases from V and 6 from J; bases not matched to a gene: 1. Germline-derived CDR1 and CDR2 are WSHSY and SAAADI. The CDR3 sequence: CASSALAGGNEQFF. The CDR3 DNA sequence: TGCGCCAGCAGTGCACTAGCGGGGGGCAATGAGCAGTTCTTC.

CDR3 sequence: CATSLGYSPLHF. The CDR3 DNA sequence: TGTGCCACCAGCCTCGGGTATTCACCCCTCCACTTT. The chain uses TRBV15 and TRBJ1-6; D is ambiguous. Germline assignment: CDR1 LNHNV and CDR2 YYDKDF (reference sequence). The CDR3 is 12 amino acids. Trimming left V 5 bases short and J 8 bases short, with 7 bases between.

V is TRBV7-8 and J is TRBJ2-7; 7 bases map to TRBD2. The CDR3 totals 15 residues. Germline CDR1 reads SGHVS; CDR2 reads FQNEAQ. V trimming: 3 bases; J trimming: 0 bases; junction bases outside the gene matches: 5. The CDR3 DNA follows: TGTGCCAGCAGCTTGACTAGCCATAGCTCCTACGAGCAGTACTTC. As protein: CASSLTSHSSYEQYF.

This clonotype was recorded a few times. CDR3 amino acids: CSAILGTNTYEQYF. CDR3 in DNA: TGCAGTGCTATTCTCGGGACAAACACCTACGAGCAGTACTTC. The chain joins TRBV20-1 to TRBJ2-7; D may be TRBD1 (6 bases). V was trimmed by 4 bases and J by 2 bases, leaving 15 bases between them. The germline V gene encodes CDR1 DFQATT and CDR2 SNEGSKA (reference sequence). This CDR3 is built from 14 residues.

Note on this clonotype: Since no conserved phenylalanine or tryptophan closes the CDR3, a read error is the likely cause. This chain joins TRBV3-1 and TRBJ2-2; 9 bases are shared with TRBD2. CDR3 length: 16 amino acids. Looked up from germline, CDR1 is LGHDT and CDR2 is YNNKEL (reference sequence). Trimming cost V 4 bases and J 0 bases; bases outside gene matches: 3. The CDR3 nucleotides are TGTGCCAGCAGCCCCAGCGGGAGGACGAACACCGGGGAGCTGTTTTTG. The encoded protein is CASSPSGRTNTGELFL.

The CDR3: CASSLGPSNTEAFF. The CDR3 DNA reads TGTGCCAGCAGCTTAGGCCCCTCGAACACTGAAGCTTTCTTT. The chain couples TRBV7-2 to TRBJ1-1; D gene ambiguous. Deletions cut 1 base from V and 1 base from J, with 7 bases between. CDR1 is SGHTA, CDR2 FQGNSA, per germline. This CDR3 spans 14 amino acids.